This T cell receptor beta chain derives from a study of shared clonotypes between healthy human individuals. Study-level background: Each donor's CD8 memory used one plate, CD8 naive two, each CD4 subset three. Overall study findings and caveats: Blood was the only sampled material, and tissue repertoires likely differ.

In replicate PCRs of sorted subsets, roughly 200 ng DNA, approximately 30,000 T cell genomes, was used. Clones were read by immunoSEQ multiplex PCR, and TCRdb kept only the in-frame ones, dropping some. The sample includes 2.3 million or so clones, approximately 93% of them seen just once. Germline loops: CDR1 SGDLS, CDR2 YYNGEE. The CDR3 contains 16 residues. V dropped 5 bases and J dropped 0; count of bases not matched to a gene: 7. Concerning this clone itself: Its matching antigen is unknown.

Sequenced: naive CD4+ T cells from PBMCs. Subset noted: CD45RA+ positively selected. This TCR was sampled from a young man in good health. Some clones in this sample may be carry-over from other donors' samples. This sequence joins TRBV9 and TRBJ2-1, with 8 bases aligning to TRBD2. CDR3 in amino acids: CASRPAGGSSYNEQFF. The CDR3 DNA follows: TGTGCCAGCAGGCCTGCGGGGGGTAGCTCCTACAATGAGCAGTTCTTC.